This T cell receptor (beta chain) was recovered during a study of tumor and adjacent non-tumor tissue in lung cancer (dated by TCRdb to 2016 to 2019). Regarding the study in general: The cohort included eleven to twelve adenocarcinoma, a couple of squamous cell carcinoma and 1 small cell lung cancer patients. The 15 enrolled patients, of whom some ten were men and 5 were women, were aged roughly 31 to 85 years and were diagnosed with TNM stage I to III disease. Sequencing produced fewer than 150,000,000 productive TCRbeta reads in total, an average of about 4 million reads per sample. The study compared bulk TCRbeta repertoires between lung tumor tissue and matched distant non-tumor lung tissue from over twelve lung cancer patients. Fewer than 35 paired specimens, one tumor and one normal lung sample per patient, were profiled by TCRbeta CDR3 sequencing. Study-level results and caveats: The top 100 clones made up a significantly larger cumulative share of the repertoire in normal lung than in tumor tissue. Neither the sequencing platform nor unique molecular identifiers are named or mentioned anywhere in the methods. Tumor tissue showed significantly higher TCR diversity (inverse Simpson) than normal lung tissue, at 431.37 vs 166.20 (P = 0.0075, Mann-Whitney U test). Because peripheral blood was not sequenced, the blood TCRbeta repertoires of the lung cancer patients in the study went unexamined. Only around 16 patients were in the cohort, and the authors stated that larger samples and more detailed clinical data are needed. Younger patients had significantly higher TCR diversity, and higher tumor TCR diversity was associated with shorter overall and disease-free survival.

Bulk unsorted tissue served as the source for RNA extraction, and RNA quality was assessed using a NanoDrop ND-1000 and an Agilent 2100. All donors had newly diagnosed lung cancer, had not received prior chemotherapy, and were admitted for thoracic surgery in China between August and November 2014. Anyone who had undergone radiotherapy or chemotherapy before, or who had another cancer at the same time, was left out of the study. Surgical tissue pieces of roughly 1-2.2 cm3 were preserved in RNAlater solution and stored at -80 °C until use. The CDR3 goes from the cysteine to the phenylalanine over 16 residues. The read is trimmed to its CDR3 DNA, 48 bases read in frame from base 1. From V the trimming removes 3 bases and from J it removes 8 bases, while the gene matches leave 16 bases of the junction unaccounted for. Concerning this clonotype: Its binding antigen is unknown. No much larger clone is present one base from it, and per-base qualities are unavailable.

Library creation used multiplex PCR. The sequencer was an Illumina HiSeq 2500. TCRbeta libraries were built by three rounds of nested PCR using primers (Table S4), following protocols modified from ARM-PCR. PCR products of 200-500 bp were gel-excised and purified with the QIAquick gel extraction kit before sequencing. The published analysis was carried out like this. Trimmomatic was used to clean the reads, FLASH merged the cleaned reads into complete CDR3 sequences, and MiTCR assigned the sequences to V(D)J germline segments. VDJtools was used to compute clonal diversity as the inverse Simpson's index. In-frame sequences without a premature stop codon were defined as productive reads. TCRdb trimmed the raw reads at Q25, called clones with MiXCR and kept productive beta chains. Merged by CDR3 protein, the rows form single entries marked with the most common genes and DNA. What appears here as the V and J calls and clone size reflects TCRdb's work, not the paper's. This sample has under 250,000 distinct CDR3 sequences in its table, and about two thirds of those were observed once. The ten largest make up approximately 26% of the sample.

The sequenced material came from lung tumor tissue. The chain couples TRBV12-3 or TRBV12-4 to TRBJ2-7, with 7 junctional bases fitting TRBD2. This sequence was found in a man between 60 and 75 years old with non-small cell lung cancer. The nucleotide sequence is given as TGTGCCAGCAGTTTTCCGATTTCAGCGGGGAGTTACAAGCAGTACTTC. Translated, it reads CASSFPISAGSYKQYF.